This passage covers 11 T cell receptor beta chains from one sample sequenced in a study of beta chain features in type 1 diabetes. The study, taken as a whole, reports: TCRB CDR3 length was moderately but significantly reduced in all four CD4+ subsets of Type 1 diabetes patients.

Their recognized antigens are unknown. Investigators reverse transcribed all isolated RNA, so they sequenced expressed TCRB transcripts. Profiling relied on immunoSEQ multiplex PCR, and the TCRdb table lists in-frame clones only, not all of them. The sample lists about 160,000 clones, around 8% occurring once. Sequences were obtained from central memory CD4+ T cells from blood. The source of these receptors is a woman younger than 30 with type 1 diabetes.

Comments on this clone: Other DNA sequences in this specimen translate into the identical CDR3. As DNA, the CDR3 is TGTGCCAGCAGCCCACAAGAGACCCAGTACTTC. This sequence encodes CASSPQETQYF. The V call is TRBV7-9, the J call TRBJ2-5, with unresolved D. CDR1 and CDR2 from the germline V gene are SEHNR and FQNEAQ (reference sequence). This CDR3 contains 11 residues. Trimming cost V 5 bases and J 2 bases, with 3 bases left between them.

This clone was picked up a small number of times. The J gene is TRBJ2-7, the V gene TRBV29-1; TRBD2 aligns across 13 bases. This CDR3 comprises 15 residues. CDR1 SQVTM and CDR2 ANQGSEA come from the germline V gene. The junction had 6 bases not matched to a gene; V was cut back by 4 bases and J by 3 bases. CDR3 DNA: TGCAGCGTTGCTAGGACTAGCGGGAGTATCTACGAGCAGTACTTC. Translating gives CSVARTSGSIYEQYF.

This chain joins TRBV7-2 and TRBJ2-7; 8 nucleotides agree with TRBD1. From germline, CDR1 is SGHTA and CDR2 FQGNSA. The V segment lost 3 bases and the J segment 1 base; nucleotides outside the gene matches: 2. The CDR3 is made up of 14 amino acids. The CDR3 DNA is TGTGCCAGCAGCTTTACAGGGGGTTCCTACGAGCAGTACTTC. Protein: CASSFTGGSYEQYF.

This clone was detected once. This rearrangement joins TRBV7-2 to TRBJ1-2, with TRBD1 as a possible D gene (5 bases). V lost 0 bases to trimming and J lost 5 bases, with 10 bases between them. There are 14 residues in the CDR3. CDR1 SGHTA and CDR2 FQGNSA come from the germline V gene. As DNA, the CDR3 is TGTGCCAGCAGCTTAGCGCCGGGGGAGTATGGCTACACCTTC. Translation gives CASSLAPGEYGYTF.

A few counts support this clone. V gene TRBV11-3 combines with J gene TRBJ2-1, with a possible D match to TRBD2 (7 bases). The CDR3 covers 15 residues. V lost 1 base to trimming and J lost 2 bases, with 9 bases between them. Germline V gene data show CDR1 as SGHNT and CDR2 as YENEEA. Here the CDR3 DNA reads TGTGCCAGCAGCTTAGGCGGGGGCCCCTACAATGAGCAGTTCTTC. Its protein product is CASSLGGGPYNEQFF.

This clone showed up just a few times. Other DNA sequences in the same sample also yield this CDR3. The rearrangement joins TRBV5-4 to TRBJ2-7; 11 nucleotides line up with TRBD2. Germline V gene data show CDR1 as SGHNT and CDR2 as YYREEE (reference sequence). The CDR3 contains 14 residues. V trimming: 4 bases; J trimming: 3 bases; junction bases outside the gene matches: 3. The CDR3 protein is CASSPGTSGYEQYF. The CDR3 bases are TGTGCCAGCAGCCCGGGGACTAGCGGCTACGAGCAGTACTTC.

This clone came up a few times. Additional DNA sequences in this sample encode the identical CDR3. J is TRBJ1-1 and V is TRBV7-9; 8 positions match TRBD1. The trim removed 6 bases at V and 0 bases at J, leaving 6 bases unmatched. Germline V gene data show CDR1 as SEHNR and CDR2 as FQNEAQ (reference sequence). The CDR3 spans 15 residues. CDR3 sequence: CASSRDRGMNTEAFF. As DNA, the CDR3 is TGTGCCAGCAGTCGTGACAGGGGAATGAACACTGAAGCTTTCTTT.

J is TRBJ1-5 and V is TRBV2; weak D call: TRBD1 (6 bases). The CDR3 spans 13 residues. V lost 5 bases and J lost 5, with 10 bases in between. Per the germline V gene, CDR1 is SNHLY and CDR2 is FYNNEI. The CDR3 DNA is TGTGCCAGCAGTCGGGACATGGATCAGCCCCAGCATTTT. Translation: CASSRDMDQPQHF.

This sequence joins TRBV30 and TRBJ2-7, with TRBD2 identical over 11 bases. CDR1 and CDR2 (germline): GTSNPN, SVGIG (reference sequence). This CDR3 has 13 residues. V shed 5 bases and J 6 bases; nucleotides not matched to a gene: 6. The DNA of the CDR3 is TGTGCCTGGCTATTAGCGGGAGGGGCCGAGCAGTACTTC. This sequence encodes CAWLLAGGAEQYF.

The sample holds a few counts of this clone. V and J are TRBV30 and TRBJ2-7; D may be TRBD2 (6 bases). The V end lost 0 bases, the J end lost 9 bases, and 12 bases lay between the germline ends. CDR1 GTSNPN and CDR2 SVGIG come from the germline V gene (reference sequence). This CDR3 comprises 12 residues. The CDR3 spells CAWSVRLGGQYF. Here the CDR3 DNA reads TGTGCCTGGAGTGTACGCCTGGGGGGGCAGTACTTC.

J is TRBJ2-3 and V is TRBV6-5; the D gene is possibly TRBD2 (6 bases). This CDR3 is 13 amino acids long. Trimming removed 6 bases at V and 2 bases at J, with 9 bases between. Germline CDR1 and CDR2: MNHEY and SVGAGI. The CDR3 coding sequence is TGTGCCAGCAGACCGGACTACACAGATACGCAGTATTTT. It codes for CASRPDYTDTQYF.